Following are 10 T cell receptor beta chains from one sample sequenced in a study of T cell changes during pregnancy in multiple sclerosis. The assay was immunoSEQ multiplex PCR, and TCRdb's table has in-frame clones only and misses some. The sample shows roughly 38,000 clones, more than 90% of them seen only once. Sequencing used peripheral blood, obtained in the third trimester of pregnancy. Source of these receptors: a female donor in good health, enrolled as a control in a pregnancy study.

The rearrangement uses TRBV7-2 and TRBJ1-1, with TRBD1 matching 7 bases. The J segment lost 5 bases and the V segment lost 8 bases, leaving 20 bases of the junction unmatched. CDR1 and CDR2 (germline): SGHTA, FQGNSA. The CDR3 has 17 residues. The CDR3 bases are TGTGCCAGCCGCGGAGCCACGAGGGGACAGTTAGTGACTGAAGCTTTCTTT. Amino acid sequence: CASRGATRGQLVTEAFF.

The V gene is TRBV11-3, the J gene TRBJ2-2, with 7 bases fitting TRBD2. V was clipped by 4 bases and J by 4 bases; unmatched bases: 6. Per germline, CDR1 SGHNT and CDR2 YENEEA. The CDR3 runs to 15 residues. CDR3 residues: CASSWTSNPTGELFF. The CDR3 coding sequence is TGTGCCAGCAGCTGGACTAGTAATCCCACCGGGGAGCTGTTTTTT.

This chain connects TRBV30 to TRBJ2-7; TRBD2 matches at 10 bases. The CDR3 has 15 residues. The germline gives CDR1 GTSNPN, CDR2 SVGIG (reference sequence). V shed 7 bases and J 1 base; nucleotides not matched to a gene: 10. For the CDR3, the DNA is TGTGCCTTCAGCGTAGGGACTAGCGTATCCTACGAGCAGTACTTC. This sequence encodes CAFSVGTSVSYEQYF.

The chain links TRBV9 to TRBJ2-7, with 9 bases that match TRBD2. V lost 0 bases and J lost 3; bases outside the gene matches: 4. Looked up from germline, CDR1 is SGDLS and CDR2 is YYNGEE. The CDR3 totals 15 residues. CDR3 DNA sequence: TGTGCCAGCAGCGTAGCTAGCGGGGCACTCTACGAGCAGTACTTC. Its translation is CASSVASGALYEQYF.

This chain links TRBV5-1 with TRBJ2-1; 15 bases agree with TRBD2. Losses at the gene ends were 2 bases for V and 0 bases for J; bases not matched to a gene: 9. The germline V gene encodes CDR1 SGHRS and CDR2 YFSETQ. There are 20 residues in the CDR3. The CDR3 is CASSLPGTSGRPSSYNEQFF. The CDR3 DNA reads as TGCGCCAGCAGCTTACCCGGGACTAGCGGGAGGCCAAGCTCCTACAATGAGCAGTTCTTC.

The genes are TRBV2 and TRBJ1-4, with D unresolved. The CDR3 spans 11 residues. The V end lost 0 bases, the J end lost 11 bases, and 4 bases lay between the germline ends. Per germline, CDR1 SNHLY and CDR2 FYNNEI. The CDR3: CASSEAQKLFF. CDR3 DNA sequence: TGTGCCAGCAGTGAAGCGCAGAAACTGTTTTTT.

CDR3 nucleotides: TGTGCCAGTACCCCCCAGCAGGGTGAGCAGTTCTTC. Its translation: CASTPQQGEQFF. V and J are TRBV19 and TRBJ2-1, with D possibly being TRBD1 (5 bases). Looked up from germline, CDR1 is LNHDA and CDR2 is SQIVND (reference sequence). Trimming stripped 7 bases from V and 9 bases from J, with 13 bases between. The CDR3 runs 12 residues.

The count of this clone is one. V is TRBV6-1 and J is TRBJ2-6; possible D gene TRBD1, 6 bases. There are 15 residues in the CDR3. CDR1 and CDR2 from the germline V gene are MNHNS and SASEGT. V was pared by 4 bases and J by 1 base, with 8 bases between. As DNA, the CDR3 is TGTGCCAGCAGTGGACAGGCTTCTGGGGCCAACGTCCTGACTTTC. Its protein product is CASSGQASGANVLTF.

V gene TRBV5-1 combines with J gene TRBJ1-1; D uncertain. CDR3 size: 12 residues. Trimming removed 2 bases from V and 7 bases from J, with 9 bases in between. From germline, CDR1 is SGHRS and CDR2 YFSETQ. For the CDR3, the DNA is TGCGCCAGCAGCTTCGGGGTCGGTGAAGCTTTCTTT. Its translation is CASSFGVGEAFF. Drawing the rest from reference TRBV5-1 and TRBJ1-1, the complete variable domain is KAGVTQTPRYLIKTRGQQVTLSCSPISGHRSVSWYQQTPGQGLQFLFEYFSETQRNKGNFPGRFSGRQFSNSRSEMNVSTLELGDSALYLCASSFGVGEAFFGQGTRLTVV.

The sample holds one count of this clone. The genes are TRBV14 and TRBJ2-7, with 8 bases identical to TRBD1. In germline, CDR1 is SGHDN, CDR2 FVKESK. CDR3 length: 14 residues. With V trimmed by 4 bases and J by 1 base, 3 bases remained unmatched. The CDR3 DNA reads TGTGCCAGCAGCCCAGGACAGGGTTCCTACGAGCAGTACTTC. Encoded protein: CASSPGQGSYEQYF.